This TCR beta chain was sequenced for a study of shared clonotypes between healthy human individuals. About the study: In total, the donors were two women and a few men aged 18 to 49.

Looked up from germline, CDR1 is MDHEN and CDR2 is SYDVKM. Deletions cut 3 bases from V and 1 base from J, with 6 bases between. CDR3 size: 13 residues. Selected positively for CCR7 and CD45RO-negative, naive CD8 cells excluded terminally differentiated effector memory CD45RA+ cells. Study results and caveats: Represented genetic and exposure-history diversity was restricted by having few donors.

The test was conducted at deep level. Study processing details: Junction-only sequences produced by ImmunoSEQ had no quality scores, so filtering differed. Method: immunoSEQ multiplex PCR; TCRdb's copy keeps in-frame clones and lacks some. D and trimming were read from the DNA, whereas the V and J calls and clone size are those reported in that table. The repertoire holds over 2 million clones, with roughly 95% as singletons. In regard to this clone: Its antigen is unidentified. Other nucleotide sequences from this sample produce the same CDR3.

The origin of this receptor is a man between 18 and 29 years old in good health. The V gene is TRBV28, the J gene TRBJ1-1; D call uncertain. Source material: naive CD8+ T cells sorted from blood. The DNA for the CDR3 is TGTGCCAGCAGTTTCAATAAGAACACTGAAGCTTTCTTT. This encodes CASSFNKNTEAFF. Supplemented by reference TRBV28 and TRBJ1-1, the full variable domain reads DVKVTQSSRYLVKRTGEKVFLECVQDMDHENMFWYRQDPGLGLRLIYFSYDVKMKEKGDIPEGYSVSREKKERFSLILESASTNQTSMYLCASSFNKNTEAFFGQGTRLTVV.